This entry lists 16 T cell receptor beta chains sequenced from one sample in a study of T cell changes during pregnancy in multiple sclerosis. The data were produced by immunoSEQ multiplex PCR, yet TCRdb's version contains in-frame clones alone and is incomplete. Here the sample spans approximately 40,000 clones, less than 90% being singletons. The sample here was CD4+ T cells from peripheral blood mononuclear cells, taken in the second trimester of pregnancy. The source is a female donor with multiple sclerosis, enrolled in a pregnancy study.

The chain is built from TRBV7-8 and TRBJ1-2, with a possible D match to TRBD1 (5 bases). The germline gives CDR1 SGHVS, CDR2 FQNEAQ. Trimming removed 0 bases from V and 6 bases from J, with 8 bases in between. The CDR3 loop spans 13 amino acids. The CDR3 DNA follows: TGTGCCAGCAGCTTAGCACGGACAAATGGCTACACCTTC. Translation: CASSLARTNGYTF.

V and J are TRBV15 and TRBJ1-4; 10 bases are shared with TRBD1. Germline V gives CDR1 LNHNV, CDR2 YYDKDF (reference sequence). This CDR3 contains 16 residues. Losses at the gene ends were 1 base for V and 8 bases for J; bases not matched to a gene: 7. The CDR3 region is CATSRGLGTGEEKLFF. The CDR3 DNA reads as TGTGCCACCAGCAGAGGCCTCGGGACAGGGGAAGAAAAACTGTTTTTT.

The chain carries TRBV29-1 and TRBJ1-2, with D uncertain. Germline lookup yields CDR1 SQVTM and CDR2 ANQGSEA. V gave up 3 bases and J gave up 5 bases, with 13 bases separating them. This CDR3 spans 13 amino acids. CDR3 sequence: CSVESSIRYGYTF. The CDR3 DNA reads TGCAGCGTTGAGAGTAGCATACGATATGGCTACACCTTC. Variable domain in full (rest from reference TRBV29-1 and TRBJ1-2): SAVISQKPSRDICQRGTSLTIQCQVDSQVTMMFWYRQQPGQSLTLIATANQGSEATYESGFVIDKFPISRPNLTFSTLTVSNMSPEDSSIYLCSVESSIRYGYTFGSGTRLTVV.

Here the CDR3 reads CASTGVPMRNQPQHF. Here the CDR3 DNA reads TGTGCCAGTACGGGGGTCCCTATGCGGAATCAGCCCCAGCATTTT. The chain uses TRBV19 and TRBJ1-5; D is possibly TRBD1 (5 bases). CDR1 LNHDA and CDR2 SQIVND come from the germline V gene (reference sequence). This CDR3 has 15 amino acids. With 7 bases removed from V and 4 bases from J, the gap between germline ends came to 17 bases.

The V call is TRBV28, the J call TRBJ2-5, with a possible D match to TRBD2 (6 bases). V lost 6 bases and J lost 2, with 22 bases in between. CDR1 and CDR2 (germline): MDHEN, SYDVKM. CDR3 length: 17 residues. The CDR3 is CASSPSHETRNQETQYF. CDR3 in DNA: TGTGCCAGCAGCCCTTCGCACGAGACTAGAAATCAAGAGACCCAGTACTTC.

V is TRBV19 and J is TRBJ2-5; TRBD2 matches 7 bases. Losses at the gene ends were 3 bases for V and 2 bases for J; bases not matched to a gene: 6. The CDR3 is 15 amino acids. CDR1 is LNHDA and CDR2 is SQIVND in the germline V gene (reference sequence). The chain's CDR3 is CASSMGDGRQETQYF. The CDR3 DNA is TGTGCCAGTAGTATGGGGGACGGGAGGCAAGAGACCCAGTACTTC.

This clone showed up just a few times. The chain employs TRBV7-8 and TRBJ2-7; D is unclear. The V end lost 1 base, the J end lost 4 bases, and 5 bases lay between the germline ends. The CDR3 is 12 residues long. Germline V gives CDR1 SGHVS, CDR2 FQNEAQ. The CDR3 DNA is TGTGCCAGCAGCTTAGTAGCATACGAGCAGTACTTC. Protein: CASSLVAYEQYF.

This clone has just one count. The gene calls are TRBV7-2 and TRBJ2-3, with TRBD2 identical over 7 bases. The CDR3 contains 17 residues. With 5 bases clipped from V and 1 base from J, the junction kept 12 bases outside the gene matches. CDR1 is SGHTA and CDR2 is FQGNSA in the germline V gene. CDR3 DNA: TGTGCCAGCAGCCCTCTAGTAACGACTAGCCGCACAGATACGCAGTATTTT. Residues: CASSPLVTTSRTDTQYF.

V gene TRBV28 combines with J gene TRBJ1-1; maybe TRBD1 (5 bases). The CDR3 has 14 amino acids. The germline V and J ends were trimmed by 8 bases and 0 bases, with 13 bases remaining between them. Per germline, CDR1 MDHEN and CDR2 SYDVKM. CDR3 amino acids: CASGAGPMNTEAFF. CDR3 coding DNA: TGTGCCAGCGGGGCGGGACCGATGAACACTGAAGCTTTCTTT.

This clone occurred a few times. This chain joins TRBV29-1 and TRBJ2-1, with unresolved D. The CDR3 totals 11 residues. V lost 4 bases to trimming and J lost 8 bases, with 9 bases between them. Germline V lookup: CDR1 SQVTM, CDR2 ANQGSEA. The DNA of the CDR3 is TGCAGCGTTGTCCCCCCTTATGAGCAGTTCTTC. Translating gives CSVVPPYEQFF.

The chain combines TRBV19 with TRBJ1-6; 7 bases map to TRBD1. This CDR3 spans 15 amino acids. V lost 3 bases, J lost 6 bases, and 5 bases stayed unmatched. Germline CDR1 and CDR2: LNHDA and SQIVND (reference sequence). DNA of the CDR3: TGTGCCAGTAGTATTACGGGACAGAGTAATTCACCCCTCCACTTT. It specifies CASSITGQSNSPLHF.

CDR3 nucleotide sequence: TGTGCCACCAGCAGAGATGCACAGTACGAGCAGTACTTC. This sequence encodes CATSRDAQYEQYF. J is TRBJ2-7 and V is TRBV15, with D unresolved. Per germline, CDR1 LNHNV and CDR2 YYDKDF (reference sequence). CDR3 length equals 13 residues. Trimming cost V 0 bases and J 4 bases, with 7 bases left between them.

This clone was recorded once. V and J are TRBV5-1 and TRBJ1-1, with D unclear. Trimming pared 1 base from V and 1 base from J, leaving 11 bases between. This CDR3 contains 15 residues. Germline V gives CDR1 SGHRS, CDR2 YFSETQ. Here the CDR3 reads CASSLLTSGNTEAFF. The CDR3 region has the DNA TGCGCCAGCAGCTTGCTAACGTCGGGGAACACTGAAGCTTTCTTT.

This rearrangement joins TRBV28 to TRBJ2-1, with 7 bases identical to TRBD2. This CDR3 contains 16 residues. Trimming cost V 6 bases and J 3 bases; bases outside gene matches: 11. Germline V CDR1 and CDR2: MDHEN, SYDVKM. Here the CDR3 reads CASSPSGGAFYNEQFF. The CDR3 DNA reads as TGTGCCAGCAGCCCTAGCGGAGGTGCCTTCTACAATGAGCAGTTCTTC.

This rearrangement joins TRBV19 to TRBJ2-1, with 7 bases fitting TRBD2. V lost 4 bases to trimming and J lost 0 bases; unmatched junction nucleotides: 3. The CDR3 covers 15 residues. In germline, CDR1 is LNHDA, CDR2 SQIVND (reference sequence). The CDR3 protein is CASSSGLVSYNEQFF. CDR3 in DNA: TGTGCCAGTAGTAGCGGACTAGTCTCCTACAATGAGCAGTTCTTC.

CDR3 sequence reads: CASRPGLAGRYNEQFF. The CDR3 DNA is TGCGCCAGCAGACCGGGACTAGCGGGCCGGTACAATGAGCAGTTCTTC. This rearrangement joins TRBV5-1 to TRBJ2-1; 12 positions agree with TRBD2. The germline V gene encodes CDR1 SGHRS and CDR2 YFSETQ. The CDR3 has 16 residues. J lost 4 bases, V lost 5 bases, and 7 bases had no gene match.